This entry lists 16 T cell receptor beta chains sequenced from one sample in a study of technical replicates of blood from a few donors. Method: immunoSEQ multiplex PCR; TCRdb's copy keeps in-frame clones and lacks some. Of tens of thousands of clones in the sample, 75% to 95% were seen once. The sequenced sample consisted of T cells isolated from PBMCs. Receptors were obtained from a human donor in good health.

The V gene is TRBV11-2, the J gene TRBJ2-7; D not certain. With 2 bases removed from V and 1 base from J, the gap between germline ends came to 12 bases. CDR1 and CDR2 from the germline V gene are SGHAT and FQNNGV. The CDR3 totals 15 residues. In DNA, the CDR3 is TGTGCCAGCAGCTTATCCCTTCCCCTTTCCTACGAGCAGTACTTC. As protein: CASSLSLPLSYEQYF.

The chain links TRBV28 to TRBJ2-3, with D perhaps TRBD2 (6 bases). CDR1 and CDR2 from the germline V gene are MDHEN and SYDVKM. CDR3 size: 12 residues. The CDR3 region has the DNA TGTGCGATAGCGGAAAGCACAGATACGCAGTATTTT. Encoded protein: CAIAESTDTQYF.

This clone appeared once. The chain couples TRBV27 to TRBJ2-1; the D gene is possibly TRBD2 (6 bases). V lost 3 bases, J lost 8 bases, and 8 bases lay in between. The CDR3 is made up of 12 amino acids. Germline values: CDR1 MNHEY, CDR2 SMNVEV (reference sequence). The CDR3 nucleotides are TGTGCCAGCAGTTTGGGCGGGGATGAGCAGTTCTTC. It encodes CASSLGGDEQFF.

The J gene is TRBJ2-1, the V gene TRBV30; D is perhaps TRBD2 (5 bases). Germline CDR1 and CDR2: GTSNPN and SVGIG (reference sequence). The CDR3 has 13 amino acids. V lost 4 bases and J lost 5, with 12 bases in between. The CDR3 DNA is TGTGCCTGGACTCTTCTAGCTAACAATGAGCAGTTCTTC. Protein sequence: CAWTLLANNEQFF.

The chain is built from TRBV6-1 and TRBJ2-2; 10 bases align to TRBD1. CDR3 length: 13 residues. The V gene's germline CDR1 is MNHNS and CDR2 SASEGT. V lost 11 bases to trimming and J lost 4 bases; unmatched junction nucleotides: 4. The CDR3 sequence: CACRTGGTGELFF. For the CDR3, the DNA is TGTGCCTGCCGGACAGGGGGCACCGGGGAGCTGTTTTTT.

This rearrangement joins TRBV14 to TRBJ2-7, with D tentatively TRBD2 (6 bases). Germline lookup yields CDR1 SGHDN and CDR2 FVKESK. The CDR3 is 15 residues long. Trimming pared 1 base from V and 5 bases from J, leaving 15 bases between. CDR3 DNA sequence: TGTGCCAGCAGCCAAGGACGGGAGAACCGGCACGAGCAGTACTTC. This encodes CASSQGRENRHEQYF.

The chain is built from TRBV27 and TRBJ2-7; maybe TRBD1 (5 bases). Germline V gene sequence: CDR1 MNHEY, CDR2 SMNVEV (reference sequence). CDR3 length: 13 amino acids. Trimming left V 6 bases short and J 0 bases short, with 9 bases between. The CDR3 loop reads CASRGEVSYEQYF. In nucleotides, the CDR3 is TGTGCCAGCAGAGGGGAAGTCTCCTACGAGCAGTACTTC.

This sequence joins TRBV19 and TRBJ2-2, with 9 bases that match TRBD2. In germline, CDR1 is LNHDA, CDR2 SQIVND (reference sequence). The CDR3 is made up of 15 amino acids. After removal of 11 bases from V and 5 bases from J, the junction contained 12 bases not matched to a gene. The CDR3 reads CACGAVAGVTGELFF. The CDR3 region has the DNA TGTGCCTGCGGGGCGGTAGCGGGAGTTACCGGGGAGCTGTTTTTT.

V gene TRBV7-8 combines with J gene TRBJ2-7; 8 nucleotides agree with TRBD1. The germline V gene has CDR1 SGHVS and CDR2 FQNEAQ. This CDR3 is built from 14 residues. Unmatched junction bases numbered 11, after V lost 7 bases and J lost 6 bases. The CDR3 is CASTDRGFSGEQYF. The DNA for the CDR3 is TGTGCCAGCACTGACAGGGGCTTTTCGGGCGAGCAGTACTTC.

This clone appeared once. The gene calls are TRBV6-6 and TRBJ1-1; D not certain. V was cut by 7 bases and J by 12 bases, with 24 bases left in between. Germline V gene lookup returns CDR1 MNHNY and CDR2 SVGAGI (reference sequence). The CDR3 contains 14 residues. Here the CDR3 DNA reads TGTGCCAGCACCCCCGGAGTACTGCTTCTACCGTCTTTCTTT. Protein sequence: CASTPGVLLLPSFF.

In its sample, this clone was seen once. This chain connects TRBV15 to TRBJ2-1; D gene unclear. The CDR3 consists of 16 residues. V lost 4 bases and J lost 3, with 16 bases in between. In germline, CDR1 is LNHNV, CDR2 YYDKDF (reference sequence). This CDR3 reads CATSNLRHPIYNEQFF. CDR3 in DNA: TGTGCCACCAGCAACCTAAGACACCCTATCTACAATGAGCAGTTCTTC.

V is TRBV29-1 and J is TRBJ2-7, with D hard to call. Germline CDR1 and CDR2: SQVTM and ANQGSEA. This CDR3 contains 14 residues. The V end was cut by 5 bases, the J end by 3 bases, with 17 bases between. The CDR3 spells CSVFDSSGIYEQYF. DNA for the CDR3: TGCAGCGTTTTTGATTCTTCAGGTATCTACGAGCAGTACTTC.

The rearrangement links TRBV18 to TRBJ1-2; D not certain. Looked up from germline, CDR1 is KGHSH and CDR2 is LQKENI. The CDR3 covers 14 residues. Trimming left V 0 bases short and J 1 base short, with 6 bases between. CDR3 region: CASSPPEVNYGYTF. CDR3 bases: TGTGCCAGCTCACCACCTGAGGTTAACTATGGCTACACCTTC.

The gene calls are TRBV29-1 and TRBJ1-3; TRBD1 is a possible D gene (5 bases). Germline values: CDR1 SQVTM, CDR2 ANQGSEA. V was cut by 7 bases and J by 4 bases, with 8 bases left in between. This CDR3 comprises 11 residues. For the CDR3, the DNA is TGCAGCGGAAACAGGGGAAACACCATATATTTT. Translating it yields CSGNRGNTIYF.

This clone was detected once. The sample holds other DNA sequences that translate to the same CDR3. CDR3 sequence: CASSLTGMNTEAFF. DNA of the CDR3: TGCGCCAGCAGCTTGACAGGGATGAACACTGAAGCTTTCTTT. J is TRBJ1-1 and V is TRBV5-1; the D gene is possibly TRBD1 (6 bases). CDR3 size: 14 residues. Deletions cut 1 base from V and 0 bases from J, with 7 bases between. The V gene's germline CDR1 is SGHRS and CDR2 YFSETQ.

The rearrangement uses TRBV4-1 and TRBJ2-1; TRBD1 matches 8 bases. V was pared by 5 bases and J by 9 bases, with 15 bases of the junction left unmatched. CDR1 is MGHRA, CDR2 YSYEKL, per germline. The CDR3 extends over 16 amino acids. CDR3 sequence: CASSEAGTGGWGEQFF. The CDR3 nucleotides are TGCGCCAGCAGCGAGGCCGGGACAGGCGGGTGGGGTGAGCAGTTCTTC.